The 17 T cell receptor beta chains given below trace back to one sample, sequenced in a study of shared clonotypes between healthy human individuals. Using immunoSEQ multiplex PCR, the repertoire was profiled, and TCRdb retains in-frame clones only, with some absent. The data contain over a million clones, 70% to 80% of them singletons. The sequencing sample was made of memory CD4+ T cells from PBMCs. Indicated subset: CD45RA-negative fraction. Source of these receptors: a man younger than 30 in good health. Some clones in this sample may be carry-over from other donors' samples.

The V gene is TRBV7-6, the J gene TRBJ1-1; 11 bases are a match to TRBD1. Trimming took 0 bases from V and 3 from J; bases not matched to a gene: 6. Germline V gene sequence: CDR1 SGHVS, CDR2 FNYEAQ. The CDR3 extends over 17 amino acids. In DNA form, the CDR3 reads TGTGCCAGCAGCTTAGCAGCCTGGGACAGGGGGGACACTGAAGCTTTCTTT. It encodes CASSLAAWDRGDTEAFF.

The rearrangement links TRBV6-5 to TRBJ1-5, with a tentative D call TRBD1 (6 bases). Looked up from germline, CDR1 is MNHEY and CDR2 is SVGAGI. CDR3 length: 15 amino acids. V dropped 6 bases and J dropped 3 bases, with 15 bases sitting between them. The CDR3 DNA follows: TGTGCCAGCAGGCGGCCGGGGGGCCCCAATCAGCCCCAGCATTTT. This gives the protein CASRRPGGPNQPQHF.

To note about this clone: The sample carries other DNA sequences with the same CDR3. This chain links TRBV18 with TRBJ2-5; D may be TRBD1 (6 bases). CDR3 length: 13 residues. The germline V gene encodes CDR1 KGHSH and CDR2 LQKENI. The V end was cut by 3 bases, the J end by 2 bases, with 7 bases between. The CDR3 sequence is CASSPDRQETQYF. The CDR3 DNA sequence: TGTGCCAGCTCACCCGACAGGCAAGAGACCCAGTACTTC.

The rearrangement links TRBV27 to TRBJ1-1; no definite D call. V was pared by 6 bases and J by 1 base, with 9 bases between. Germline loops: CDR1 MNHEY, CDR2 SMNVEV (reference sequence). The CDR3 contains 13 residues. CDR3: CASSPKKNTEAFF. The DNA for the CDR3 is TGTGCCAGCAGCCCCAAAAAGAACACTGAAGCTTTCTTT.

On this clone: Other DNA sequences in the same sample also yield this CDR3. The rearrangement joins TRBV10-3 to TRBJ2-5; 10 bases match TRBD1. Germline lookup yields CDR1 ENHRY and CDR2 SYGVKD. This CDR3 is 15 amino acids long. Trimming at V came to 5 bases and at J to 1 base, leaving 4 bases not matched to a gene. The CDR3 DNA is TGTGCCATCAGTTCCGGGACAGGGGTCCAAGAGACCCAGTACTTC. It specifies CAISSGTGVQETQYF.

V usage is TRBV7-8 and J usage is TRBJ2-1, with a weak D call TRBD2 (5 bases). V dropped 3 bases and J dropped 4 bases, with 13 bases sitting between them. CDR3 length: 15 amino acids. CDR1 is SGHVS and CDR2 is FQNEAQ in the germline V gene. CDR3 region: CASSLGRPQYNEQFF. CDR3 coding DNA: TGTGCCAGCAGCTTGGGGAGACCTCAATACAATGAGCAGTTCTTC.

The chain combines TRBV2 with TRBJ2-1, with a possible D match to TRBD2 (6 bases). The V and J ends lost 6 bases and 7 bases respectively, with 19 bases between them. The CDR3 contains 15 residues. CDR1 and CDR2 (germline): SNHLY, FYNNEI. The CDR3 spells CASRAGRSIQNEQFF. CDR3 sequence (DNA): TGTGCCAGCAGGGCGGGACGGTCGATCCAAAATGAGCAGTTCTTC. The full variable domain, with the rest looked up from reference TRBV2 and TRBJ2-1, is EPEVTQTPSHQVTQMGQEVILRCVPISNHLYFYWYRQILGQKVEFLVSFYNNEISEKSEIFDDQFSVERPDGSNFTLKIRSTKLEDSAMYFCASRAGRSIQNEQFFGPGTRLTVL.

The CDR3 region has the DNA TGTGCCAGCAGGCGAACCGCCGGGACAGGGAATGCGAACGTCCTGACTTTC. It translates to CASRRTAGTGNANVLTF. The chain uses TRBV7-3 and TRBJ2-6, with 9 bases aligning to TRBD1. Germline loops: CDR1 SGHTA, CDR2 FQGTGA. The CDR3 extends over 17 amino acids. V lost 6 bases and J lost 10; bases outside the gene matches: 16. The variable domain in full, with the rest retrieved from reference TRBV7-3 and TRBJ2-6, is GAGVSQTPSNKVTEKGKYVELRCDPISGHTALYWYRQSLGQGPEFLIYFQGTGAADDSGLPNDRFFAVRPEGSVSTLKIQRTERGDSAVYLCASRRTAGTGNANVLTFGAGSRLTVL.

This chain joins TRBV6-1 and TRBJ1-4; 9 bases match TRBD1. The CDR3 is 15 residues long. CDR1 and CDR2 (germline): MNHNS, SASEGT. V dropped 7 bases and J dropped 6; count of bases not matched to a gene: 9. CDR3 region: CASTPGTGTHEKLFF. CDR3 DNA sequence: TGTGCCAGCACCCCAGGGACAGGGACTCATGAAAAACTGTTTTTT.

The J gene is TRBJ2-1, the V gene TRBV4-2; D uncertain. The CDR3 totals 16 residues. Germline CDR1 LGHNA, CDR2 YNFKEQ. The V gene lost 0 bases and the J gene lost 6 bases, with 15 bases spanning the gap. The CDR3 nucleotides read TGTGCCAGCAGCCAAGATTGGGCTACCGAGCGCAATGAGCAGTTCTTC. As protein: CASSQDWATERNEQFF.

The CDR3 region has the DNA TGTGCCAGCAGTTCGACTAGCGGGAGTGCCGCGGGAGATACGCAGTATTTT. Translating gives CASSSTSGSAAGDTQYF. This chain uses TRBV28 with TRBJ2-3; 12 nucleotides match TRBD2. Looked up from germline, CDR1 is MDHEN and CDR2 is SYDVKM. This CDR3 is 17 amino acids long. V shed 4 bases, J shed 5 bases, and the junction held 10 bases outside the gene matches. Using reference TRBV28 and TRBJ2-3 for the parts outside the CDR3, the full variable domain is DVKVTQSSRYLVKRTGEKVFLECVQDMDHENMFWYRQDPGLGLRLIYFSYDVKMKEKGDIPEGYSVSREKKERFSLILESASTNQTSMYLCASSSTSGSAAGDTQYFGPGTRLTVL.

This chain joins TRBV30 and TRBJ1-4; D not resolved. This CDR3 is 17 amino acids long. V lost 4 bases, J lost 0 bases, and 18 bases lay in between. CDR1 is GTSNPN and CDR2 is SVGIG in the germline V gene (reference sequence). CDR3 protein: CAWTKGRQPATNEKLFF. CDR3 nucleotide sequence: TGTGCCTGGACAAAAGGGAGACAACCAGCAACTAATGAAAAACTGTTTTTT. The variable domain in full, completed from reference TRBV30 and TRBJ1-4, reads SQTIHQWPATLVQPVGSPLSLECTVEGTSNPNLYWYRQAAGRGLQLLFYSVGIGQISSEVPQNLSASRPQDRQFILSSKKLLLSDSGFYLCAWTKGRQPATNEKLFFGSGTQLSVL.

This chain joins TRBV11-2 and TRBJ2-1; possible D gene TRBD2, 5 bases. CDR1 and CDR2 from the germline V gene are SGHAT and FQNNGV. Trimming pared 3 bases from V and 0 bases from J, leaving 12 bases between. The CDR3 is 16 amino acids. The CDR3 nucleotides are TGTGCCAGCAGCTTCCGACGGGGAAGCTCCTACAATGAGCAGTTCTTC. Translating it yields CASSFRRGSSYNEQFF.

The CDR3 DNA sequence: TGTGCCAGCAGCCTGCGAGGTTACTCCTCCTACAATGAGCAGTTCTTC. This translates into CASSLRGYSSYNEQFF. V gene TRBV7-9 combines with J gene TRBJ2-1; D ambiguous. CDR3 length equals 16 residues. V lost 5 bases and J 0 bases, leaving 14 bases between the germline ends. Germline loops: CDR1 SEHNR, CDR2 FQNEAQ (reference sequence).

The rearrangement uses TRBV7-6 and TRBJ1-3; 10 bases match TRBD1. The CDR3 has 20 amino acids. V lost 0 bases to trimming and J lost 2 bases; unmatched junction nucleotides: 13. The germline V gene encodes CDR1 SGHVS and CDR2 FNYEAQ. The CDR3 DNA follows: TGTGCCAGCAGCTTAGCTTTGAGGGACAGGGGTGCTTGGACTGGAAACACCATATATTTT. Protein: CASSLALRDRGAWTGNTIYF.

The chain employs TRBV11-1 and TRBJ2-1; TRBD1 matches 7 bases. Germline CDR1 SGHAT, CDR2 FQDESV (reference sequence). V lost 1 base and J lost 5; bases outside the gene matches: 8. This CDR3 contains 16 residues. The CDR3: CASSLEGQLANNEQFF. CDR3 sequence (DNA): TGTGCCAGCAGCTTAGAGGGACAGTTGGCAAACAATGAGCAGTTCTTC.

The chain links TRBV29-1 to TRBJ1-2; tentative D call: TRBD1 (5 bases). In germline, CDR1 is SQVTM, CDR2 ANQGSEA. This CDR3 comprises 10 residues. V lost 7 bases and J lost 8, with 11 bases in between. DNA of the CDR3: TGCAGCGGATCCGGGGACGGCTACACCTTC. Protein: CSGSGDGYTF.